This T cell receptor beta chain stems from a study of T cells in Graves' hyperthyroidism and ophthalmopathy. Study outcomes and limitations: Before onset, by a median of approximately 5.9 months, the model predicted ophthalmopathy.

Researchers amplified the TCR beta CDR3 regions from RNA transcripts. A set of HTBI primers served as the primers for a first-round RT-PCR of the TCR CDR3. TCRdb fed the multiplex PCR reads into MiXCR, producing one record per CDR3 protein. The sample yields around 620,000 distinct CDR3 sequences, roughly 15% seen once. Patients were excluded for uncontrolled infection, other autoimmune disease, pregnancy or lactation. Orbital computed tomography and thyroid ultrasound, together with serum TRAb and thyroxine and clinical symptoms, were used for diagnoses. This clonotype was seen ten or more times. The antigen is not known. The clonotype originates from a young woman with Graves' hyperthyroidism. Sequencing was carried out using blood.

The CDR3 reads CASSPGQGAPLHF. CDR3 DNA sequence: TGTGCCAGCTCACCAGGACAAGGGGCACCCCTCCACTTT. The V gene is TRBV18, the J gene TRBJ1-6; D possibly corresponds to TRBD1 (5 bases). Germline values: CDR1 KGHSH, CDR2 LQKENI. The CDR3 is 13 amino acids. V was cut by 2 bases and J by 11 bases, with 10 bases left in between.